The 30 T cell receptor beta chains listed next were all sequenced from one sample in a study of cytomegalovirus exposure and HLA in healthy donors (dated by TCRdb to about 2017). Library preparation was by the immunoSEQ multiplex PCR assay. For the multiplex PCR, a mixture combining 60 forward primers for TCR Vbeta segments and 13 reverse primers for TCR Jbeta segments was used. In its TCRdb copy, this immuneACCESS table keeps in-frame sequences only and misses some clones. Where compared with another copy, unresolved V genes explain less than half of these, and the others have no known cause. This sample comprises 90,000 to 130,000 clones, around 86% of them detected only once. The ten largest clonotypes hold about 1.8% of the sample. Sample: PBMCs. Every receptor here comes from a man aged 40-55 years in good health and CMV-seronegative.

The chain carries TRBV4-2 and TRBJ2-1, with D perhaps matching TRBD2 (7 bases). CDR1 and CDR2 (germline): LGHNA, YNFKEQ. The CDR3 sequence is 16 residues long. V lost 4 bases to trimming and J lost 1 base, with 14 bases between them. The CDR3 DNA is TGTGCCAGCAGCCCTCTCGAGGGGGGGTCCTACAATGAGCAGTTCTTC. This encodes CASSPLEGGSYNEQFF.

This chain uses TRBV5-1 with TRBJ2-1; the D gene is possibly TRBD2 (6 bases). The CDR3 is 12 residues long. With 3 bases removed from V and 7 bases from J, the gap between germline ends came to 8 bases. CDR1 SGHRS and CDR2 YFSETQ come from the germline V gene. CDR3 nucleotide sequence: TGCGCCAGCAGCTCGGGGAGGAATGAGCAGTTCTTC. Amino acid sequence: CASSSGRNEQFF.

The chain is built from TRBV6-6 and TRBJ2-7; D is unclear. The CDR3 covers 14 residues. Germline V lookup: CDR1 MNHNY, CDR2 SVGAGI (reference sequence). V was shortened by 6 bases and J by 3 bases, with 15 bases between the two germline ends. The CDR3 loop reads CASRLKANHYEQYF. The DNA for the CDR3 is TGTGCCAGCAGACTAAAGGCCAATCACTACGAGCAGTACTTC.

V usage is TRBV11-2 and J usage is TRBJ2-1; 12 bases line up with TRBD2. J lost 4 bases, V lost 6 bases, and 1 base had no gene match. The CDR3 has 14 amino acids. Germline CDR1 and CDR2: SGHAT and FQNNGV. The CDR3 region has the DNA TGTGCCAGCAGTGGGACTAGCGGGTACAATGAGCAGTTCTTC. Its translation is CASSGTSGYNEQFF.

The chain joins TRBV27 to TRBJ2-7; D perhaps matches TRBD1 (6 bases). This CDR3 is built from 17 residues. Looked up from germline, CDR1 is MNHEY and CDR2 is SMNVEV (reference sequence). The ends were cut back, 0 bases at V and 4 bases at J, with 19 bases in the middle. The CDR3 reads CASSLSVGGVSVYEQYF. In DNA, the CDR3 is TGTGCCAGCAGTTTATCGGTTGGGGGCGTATCTGTATACGAGCAGTACTTC.

The CDR3 loop is CASNPGQGMKNTGELFF. The DNA for the CDR3 is TGTGCCAGCAACCCGGGACAGGGTATGAAGAACACCGGGGAGCTGTTTTTT. This sequence joins TRBV21-1 and TRBJ2-2; no DNA check was done on the table's D call, TRBD1. TRBV21-1 is a listed pseudogene. The CDR3 has 17 amino acids.

CDR3 loop: CASSYSGTVDEKLFF. DNA for the CDR3: TGTGCCAGCAGTTACTCAGGGACTGTGGATGAAAAACTGTTTTTT. The chain uses TRBV6-5 and TRBJ1-4; tentatively, D is TRBD1 (5 bases). The CDR3 has 15 amino acids. The V and J ends lost 0 bases and 6 bases respectively, with 11 bases between them. The germline V gene encodes CDR1 MNHEY and CDR2 SVGAGI.

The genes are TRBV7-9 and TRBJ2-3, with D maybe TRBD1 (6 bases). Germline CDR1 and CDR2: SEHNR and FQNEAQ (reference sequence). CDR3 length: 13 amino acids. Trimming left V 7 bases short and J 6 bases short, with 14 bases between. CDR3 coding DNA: TGTGCCAGCAACTCTGCAGGGGTGGATACGCAGTATTTT. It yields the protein CASNSAGVDTQYF.

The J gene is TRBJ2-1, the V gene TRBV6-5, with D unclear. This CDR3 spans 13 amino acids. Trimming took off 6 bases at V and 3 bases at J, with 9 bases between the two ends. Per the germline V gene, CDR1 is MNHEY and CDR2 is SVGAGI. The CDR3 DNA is TGTGCCAGCAGCGCAGGAATCTACAATGAGCAGTTCTTC. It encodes CASSAGIYNEQFF.

The CDR3 nucleotides are TGTGCCAGCACCCCCCGGGCAGGGCTACCCTACGAGCAGTACTTC. It is translated as CASTPRAGLPYEQYF. V and J are TRBV2 and TRBJ2-7, with a weak D call TRBD1 (5 bases). Germline CDR1 and CDR2: SNHLY and FYNNEI. V gave up 7 bases and J gave up 2 bases, with 18 bases separating them. CDR3 length: 15 amino acids.

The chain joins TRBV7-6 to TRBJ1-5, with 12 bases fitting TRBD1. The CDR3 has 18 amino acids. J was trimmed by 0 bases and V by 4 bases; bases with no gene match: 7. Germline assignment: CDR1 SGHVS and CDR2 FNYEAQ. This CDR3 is CASSSAGQGASSNQPQHF. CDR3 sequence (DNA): TGTGCCAGCAGCTCCGCGGGACAGGGGGCCTCTAGCAATCAGCCCCAGCATTTT.

CDR3 bases: TGTGCCAGCAGCTTGACAGGGGCTAACACTGAAGCTTTCTTT. Its protein is CASSLTGANTEAFF. The genes are TRBV5-8 and TRBJ1-1; 7 nucleotides match TRBD1. The germline V gene encodes CDR1 SGHTS and CDR2 YDEGEE. J gave up 2 bases and V 1 base, and 2 bases lay outside the gene matches. This CDR3 region has 14 residues.

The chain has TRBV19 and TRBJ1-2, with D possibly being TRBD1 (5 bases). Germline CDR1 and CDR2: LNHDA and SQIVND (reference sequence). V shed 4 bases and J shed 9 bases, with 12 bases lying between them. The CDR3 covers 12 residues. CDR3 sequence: CASSTRGWSYTF. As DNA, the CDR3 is TGTGCCAGTAGTACTAGGGGCTGGAGCTACACCTTC. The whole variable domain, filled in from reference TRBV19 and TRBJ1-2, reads DGGITQSPKYLFRKEGQNVTLSCEQNLNHDAMYWYRQDPGQGLRLIYYSQIVNDFQKGDIAEGYSVSREKKESFPLTVTSAQKNPTAFYLCASSTRGWSYTFGSGTRLTVV.

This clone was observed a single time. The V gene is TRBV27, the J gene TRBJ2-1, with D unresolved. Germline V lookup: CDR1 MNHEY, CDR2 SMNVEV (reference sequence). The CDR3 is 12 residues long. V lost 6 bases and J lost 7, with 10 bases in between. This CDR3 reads CASSTVRNEQFF. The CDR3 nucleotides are TGTGCCAGCAGCACAGTCCGGAATGAGCAGTTCTTC.

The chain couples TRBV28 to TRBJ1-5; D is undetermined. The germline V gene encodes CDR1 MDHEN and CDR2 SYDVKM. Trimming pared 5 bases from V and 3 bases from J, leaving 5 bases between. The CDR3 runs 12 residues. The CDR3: CASSESNQPQHF. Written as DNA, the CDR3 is TGTGCCAGCAGTGAGTCCAATCAGCCCCAGCATTTT.

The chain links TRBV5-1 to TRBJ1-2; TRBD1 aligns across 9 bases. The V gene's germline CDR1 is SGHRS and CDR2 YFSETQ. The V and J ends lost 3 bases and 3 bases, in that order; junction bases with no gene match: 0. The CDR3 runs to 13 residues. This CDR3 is CASSWDRDYGYTF. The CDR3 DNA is TGCGCCAGCAGCTGGGACAGGGACTATGGCTACACCTTC.

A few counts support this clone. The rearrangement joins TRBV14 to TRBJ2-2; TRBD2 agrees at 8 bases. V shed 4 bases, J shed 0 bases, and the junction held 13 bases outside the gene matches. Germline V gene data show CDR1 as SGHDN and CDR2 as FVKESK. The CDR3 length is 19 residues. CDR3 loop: CASSPAGHLREANTGELFF. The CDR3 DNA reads TGTGCCAGCAGCCCCGCCGGACATCTGCGGGAGGCGAACACCGGGGAGCTGTTTTTT.

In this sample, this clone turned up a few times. Here the CDR3 reads CASSFAGTGKNTEAFF. The DNA for the CDR3 is TGTGCCAGCAGCTTTGCCGGGACAGGGAAGAACACTGAAGCTTTCTTT. V gene TRBV7-2 combines with J gene TRBJ1-1; 9 bases are a match to TRBD1. This CDR3 has 16 amino acids. Unmatched junction bases numbered 6, after V lost 3 bases and J lost 1 base. The V gene's germline CDR1 is SGHTA and CDR2 FQGNSA.

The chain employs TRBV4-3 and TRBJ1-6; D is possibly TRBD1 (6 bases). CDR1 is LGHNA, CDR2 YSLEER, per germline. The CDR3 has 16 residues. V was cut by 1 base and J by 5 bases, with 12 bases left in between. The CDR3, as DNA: TGCGCCAGCAGCCAAGGGGTGGGGGCAGATAATTCACCCCTCCACTTT. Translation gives CASSQGVGADNSPLHF.

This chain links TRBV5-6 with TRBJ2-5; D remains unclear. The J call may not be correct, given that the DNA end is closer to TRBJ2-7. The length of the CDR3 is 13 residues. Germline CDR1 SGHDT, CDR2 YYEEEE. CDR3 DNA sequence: TGTGCCAGCAGCTTTAACTCCTACTACGAGCAGTACTTC. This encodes CASSFNSYYEQYF.

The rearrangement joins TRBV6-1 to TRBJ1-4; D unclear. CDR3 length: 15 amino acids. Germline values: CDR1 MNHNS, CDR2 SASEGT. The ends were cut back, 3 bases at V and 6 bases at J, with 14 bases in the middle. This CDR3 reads CASSDTYGGDEKLFF. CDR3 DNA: TGTGCCAGCAGTGACACCTACGGCGGAGATGAAAAACTGTTTTTT.

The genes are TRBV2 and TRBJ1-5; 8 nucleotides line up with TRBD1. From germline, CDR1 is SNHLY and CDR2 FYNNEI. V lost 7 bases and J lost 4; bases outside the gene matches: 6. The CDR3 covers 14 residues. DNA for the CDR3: TGTGCCAGCAAAGGGACAGGCCTAAATCAGCCCCAGCATTTT. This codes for CASKGTGLNQPQHF.

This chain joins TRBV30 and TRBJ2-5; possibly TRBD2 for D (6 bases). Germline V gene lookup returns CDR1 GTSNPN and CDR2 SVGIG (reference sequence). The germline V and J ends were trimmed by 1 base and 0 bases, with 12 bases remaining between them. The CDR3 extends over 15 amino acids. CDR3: CAWSAGGSDQETQYF. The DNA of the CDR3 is TGTGCCTGGAGTGCTGGGGGGAGTGACCAAGAGACCCAGTACTTC.

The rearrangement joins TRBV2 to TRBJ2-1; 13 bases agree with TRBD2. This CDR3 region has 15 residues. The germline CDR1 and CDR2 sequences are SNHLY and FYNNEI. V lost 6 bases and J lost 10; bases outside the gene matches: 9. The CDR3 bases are TGTGCCAGCAGCCCCTTCGGGACTAGCGGGGTAGAGCAGTTCTTC. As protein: CASSPFGTSGVEQFF.

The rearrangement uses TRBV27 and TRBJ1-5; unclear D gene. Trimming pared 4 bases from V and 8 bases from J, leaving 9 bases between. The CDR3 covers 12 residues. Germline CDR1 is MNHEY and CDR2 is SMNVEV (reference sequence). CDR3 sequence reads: CASSYVGEPQHF. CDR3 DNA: TGTGCCAGCAGTTACGTGGGCGAGCCCCAGCATTTT.

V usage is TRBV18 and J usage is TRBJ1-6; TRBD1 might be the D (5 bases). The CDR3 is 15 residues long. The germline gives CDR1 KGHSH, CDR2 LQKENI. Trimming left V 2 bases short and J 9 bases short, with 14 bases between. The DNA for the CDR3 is TGTGCCAGCTCACCAAAACAGACAGACGGTTCACCCCTCCACTTT. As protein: CASSPKQTDGSPLHF.

The CDR3 coding sequence is TGTGCCAGCACCTTCGGACAGGGTTTCTACAATGAGCAGTTCTTC. This encodes CASTFGQGFYNEQFF. This chain links TRBV5-4 with TRBJ2-1, with 8 positions matching TRBD1. Germline V CDR1 and CDR2: SGHNT, YYREEE (reference sequence). The CDR3 is 15 residues long. The V and J ends lost 6 bases and 3 bases, in that order; junction bases with no gene match: 8.

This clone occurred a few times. In nucleotides, the CDR3 is TGTGCCAGCAGTTTAGACAACAGGGGAGTCCCTGAAGCTTTCTTT. It specifies CASSLDNRGVPEAFF. V and J are TRBV28 and TRBJ1-1, with 7 bases that match TRBD1. There are 15 residues in the CDR3. CDR1 is MDHEN and CDR2 is SYDVKM in the germline V gene. J lost 6 bases, V lost 2 bases, and 9 bases had no gene match.

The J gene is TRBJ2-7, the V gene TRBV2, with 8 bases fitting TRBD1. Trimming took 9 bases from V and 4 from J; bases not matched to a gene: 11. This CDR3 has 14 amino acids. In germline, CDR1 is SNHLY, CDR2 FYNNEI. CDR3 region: CASMAGGGRYEQYF. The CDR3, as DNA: TGTGCCAGTATGGCAGGGGGCGGCCGTTACGAGCAGTACTTC. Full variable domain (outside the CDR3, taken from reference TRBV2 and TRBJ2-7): EPEVTQTPSHQVTQMGQEVILRCVPISNHLYFYWYRQILGQKVEFLVSFYNNEISEKSEIFDDQFSVERPDGSNFTLKIRSTKLEDSAMYFCASMAGGGRYEQYFGPGTRLTVT.

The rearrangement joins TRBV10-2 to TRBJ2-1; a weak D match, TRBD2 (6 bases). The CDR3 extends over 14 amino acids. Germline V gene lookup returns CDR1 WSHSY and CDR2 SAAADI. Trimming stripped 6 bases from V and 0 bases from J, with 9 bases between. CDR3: CASSATSSYNEQFF. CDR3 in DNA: TGCGCCAGCAGCGCGACTAGCTCCTACAATGAGCAGTTCTTC.